The 13 T cell receptor beta chains below were found in one sample sequenced in a study of cytomegalovirus exposure and HLA in healthy donors (dated by TCRdb to the late 2010s). The method behind the library was the immunoSEQ multiplex PCR assay. A mixture of 60 forward primers for TCR Vbeta segments and 13 reverse primers for TCR Jbeta segments was used in the multiplex PCR. TCRdb took over this immuneACCESS table, retaining in-frame rearrangements with V and J assigned. Such tables are incomplete; in checked studies, under half of the missing clones stem from an unresolved V gene, and the remainder is unexplained. This sample lists roughly 100,000 clones; about 70% were detected once. The top ten clones comprise 2.8% of the sample. Sequencing used PBMCs. The receptor source for this set is a female donor in good health and CMV-seronegative.

This sequence joins TRBV14 and TRBJ2-7; 8 nucleotides align to TRBD2. Germline V gene data show CDR1 as SGHDN and CDR2 as FVKESK. The CDR3 is 16 residues long. Losses at the gene ends were 3 bases for V and 0 bases for J; bases not matched to a gene: 7. This CDR3 is CASSQQLAVSSYEQYF. The CDR3 DNA follows: TGTGCCAGCAGCCAGCAACTAGCGGTAAGCTCCTACGAGCAGTACTTC.

The chain recombines TRBV25-1 with TRBJ2-7, with D possibly being TRBD1 (5 bases). Deletions cut 1 base from V and 5 bases from J, with 6 bases between. The germline CDR1 and CDR2 sequences are MGHDK and SYGVNS. This CDR3 spans 12 amino acids. The CDR3 DNA sequence: TGTGCCAGCAGTGAATGGGGCGACGAGCAGTACTTC. Residues: CASSEWGDEQYF.

The chain is built from TRBV6-5 and TRBJ2-4, with D uncertain. Looked up from germline, CDR1 is MNHEY and CDR2 is SVGAGI. The ends were cut back, 0 bases at V and 0 bases at J, with 9 bases in the middle. This CDR3 spans 16 amino acids. This CDR3 is CASSYSETGAKNIQYF. CDR3 bases: TGTGCCAGCAGTTACTCCGAGACGGGAGCCAAAAACATTCAGTACTTC.

This clone came up once. V is TRBV5-4 and J is TRBJ2-6; no firm D call. CDR1 SGHNT and CDR2 YYREEE come from the germline V gene (reference sequence). V was clipped by 0 bases and J by 0 bases, with 4 bases between them. CDR3 size: 15 residues. This CDR3 reads CASSLGLSGANVLTF. The CDR3 bases are TGTGCCAGCAGCTTGGGGCTCTCTGGGGCCAACGTCCTGACTTTC.

In this sample, this clone turned up a few times. The chain uses TRBV5-6 and TRBJ2-7, with D possibly matching TRBD2 (6 bases). Between the trimmed V and J ends, which lost 0 bases and 0 bases, there was a span of 10 bases. Per germline, CDR1 SGHDT and CDR2 YYEEEE. The CDR3 has 15 amino acids. CDR3 protein: CASSLGLATSYEQYF. The CDR3 DNA reads TGTGCCAGCAGCTTGGGTCTAGCGACCTCCTACGAGCAGTACTTC. Together with reference TRBV5-6 and TRBJ2-7, the CDR3 gives the full variable domain: DAGVTQSPTHLIKTRGQQVTLRCSPKSGHDTVSWYQQALGQGPQFIFQYYEEEERQRGNFPDRFSGHQFPNYSSELNVNALLLGDSALYLCASSLGLATSYEQYFGPGTRLTVT.

The chain has TRBV7-2 and TRBJ2-1; 12 positions agree with TRBD2. J gave up 10 bases and V 6 bases, and 7 bases lay outside the gene matches. Germline assignment: CDR1 SGHTA and CDR2 FQGNSA. There are 14 residues in the CDR3. CDR3 residues: CASSVGLAGGEQFF. Here the CDR3 DNA reads TGTGCCAGCAGTGTGGGACTAGCGGGCGGCGAGCAGTTCTTC.

The CDR3 protein is CASSLGDDRGLSYNSPLHF. CDR3 DNA: TGTGCCAGCAGCTTAGGGGACGACAGGGGGCTCTCCTATAATTCACCCCTCCACTTT. The chain has TRBV11-2 and TRBJ1-6; 10 positions agree with TRBD1. This CDR3 is built from 19 residues. Per the germline V gene, CDR1 is SGHAT and CDR2 is FQNNGV. V was pared by 1 base and J by 0 bases, with 6 bases of the junction left unmatched.

The chain combines TRBV7-9 with TRBJ2-6, with 8 bases fitting TRBD1. The CDR3 runs 15 residues. V was pared by 5 bases and J by 1 base, with 1 base of the junction left unmatched. Germline V CDR1 and CDR2: SEHNR, FQNEAQ (reference sequence). CDR3 DNA: TGTGCCAGCAGCGACAGGGGATCTGGGGCCAACGTCCTGACTTTC. Its translation: CASSDRGSGANVLTF.

Remarks on this clone: This same CDR3 is encoded by further DNA sequences in the sample. This rearrangement joins TRBV2 to TRBJ2-2; tentatively, D is TRBD1 (5 bases). V was cut by 6 bases and J by 7 bases, with 18 bases left in between. This CDR3 contains 15 residues. The germline gives CDR1 SNHLY, CDR2 FYNNEI. CDR3 DNA: TGTGCCAGCAGGCCCTCGACCGTCCAGGGCGGGGAGCTGTTTTTT. As protein: CASRPSTVQGGELFF.

This chain uses TRBV28 with TRBJ1-4, with TRBD1 matching 7 bases. V shed 2 bases, J shed 7 bases, and the junction held 7 bases outside the gene matches. The germline CDR1 and CDR2 sequences are MDHEN and SYDVKM. This CDR3 has 15 amino acids. The CDR3 DNA reads as TGTGCCAGCAGTTTAAGTGACAGGGTGGGTGAAAAACTGTTTTTT. Translating it yields CASSLSDRVGEKLFF.

This clone was found a few times. The J gene is TRBJ1-5, the V gene TRBV14; tentative D call: TRBD1 (6 bases). Germline V gives CDR1 SGHDN, CDR2 FVKESK. The CDR3 has 13 residues. The V and J ends lost 3 bases and 6 bases respectively, with 9 bases between them. CDR3 in amino acids: CASSQGQSQPQHF. The DNA for the CDR3 is TGTGCCAGCAGCCAGGGACAATCTCAGCCCCAGCATTTT.

The CDR3 region has the DNA TGTGCCAGCAGAAAACCGGGACTAGCTCTCACCGGGGAGCTGTTTTTT. This translates into CASRKPGLALTGELFF. The J gene is TRBJ2-2, the V gene TRBV5-5; TRBD2 matches at 9 bases. Germline V CDR1 and CDR2: SGHKS, YYEKEE (reference sequence). The CDR3 length is 16 residues. After removal of 5 bases from V and 4 bases from J, the junction contained 9 bases not matched to a gene.

This clone has more than one count but fewer than ten. The genes are TRBV7-9 and TRBJ2-6; tentatively, D is TRBD2 (6 bases). The CDR3 consists of 19 residues. CDR1 and CDR2 from the germline V gene are SEHNR and FQNEAQ (reference sequence). Deletions cut 5 bases from V and 1 base from J, with 21 bases between. The DNA for the CDR3 is TGTGCCAGCAGCCCGATCGCGGGAAGGACGGTATCTGGGGCCAACGTCCTGACTTTC. Translating it yields CASSPIAGRTVSGANVLTF.